This T cell receptor beta chain is from a study of vaccination and CD4 T cells after COVID-19. Study in general: Samples were taken after vaccination, a median of roughly 70 days after dose two, with a range of 14 to 241. Study-level results: Although the median of SARS-CoV-2-reactive clonotypes rose from roughly 21 to 40, the change was not significant.

Of note for this clonotype: Its matching antigen is unknown.

Scientists ran DNA taken from cultured CD4+ T cells through the Oncomine TCR Beta short-read assay for sequencing. From CD4+ T cells that had been cultured, genomic DNA was extracted. TCRdb recomputed calls from the PCR reads with MiXCR, one row per CDR3 protein. The table records about 18,000 distinct CDR3 sequences, roughly half of them present only once. Per germline, CDR1 SGHNT and CDR2 YYREEE (reference sequence). The ends were cut back, 3 bases at V and 3 bases at J, with 9 bases in the middle. The CDR3 totals 13 residues. The treatment: roughly 11-day PBMC culture with coronavirus spike peptide pools or control peptides (ViraFEST assay). Positive PCR dates covered March to December 2020, before US Alpha, Beta and Delta variants.

Sequenced material: CD4+ T cells from blood, cultured in vitro. This sequence was found in a human donor who had recovered from COVID-19. V is TRBV5-4 and J is TRBJ2-5; the D gene is possibly TRBD1 (6 bases). The CDR3 DNA is TGTGCCAGCAGCTCCCGGACAGAAGAGACCCAGTACTTC. This encodes CASSSRTEETQYF. The variable domain in full, with the rest retrieved from reference TRBV5-4 and TRBJ2-5, is ETGVTQSPTHLIKTRGQQVTLRCSSQSGHNTVSWYQQALGQGPQFIFQYYREEENGRGNFPPRFSGLQFPNYSSELNVNALELDDSALYLCASSSRTEETQYFGPGTRLLVL.